The rows below give T cell receptor beta chains drawn from one sample of a study of T cell repertoires in ileal Crohn's disease. Measured with immunoSEQ multiplex PCR; TCRdb has only the in-frame clones, and not every one. The sample lists approximately 27,000 clones, about 81% seen once, with around 5.5% in the top ten. The specimen sequenced was ileal tissue. All receptors derive from an adult with Crohn's disease. The CDR3 runs from the conserved cysteine through the conserved F or W. The D gene is left open where the match is weak. Clone sizes are given selectively: once, few, many, or a class where the clone is expanded.

J,size,D,V,CDR3,DNA
TRBJ2-5,-,TRBD2,TRBV7-9,CASSLRVAGARYQETQYF,TGTGCCAGCAGCTTAAGGGTAGCGGGGGCCCGGTACCAAGAGACCCAGTACTTC
TRBJ1-1,-,-,TRBV5-1,CASSLERTVNTEAFF,TGCGCCAGCAGCTTGGAAAGGACAGTGAACACTGAAGCTTTCTTT
TRBJ2-7,-,-,TRBV6-1,CASKGAREQYF,TGTGCCAGCAAGGGAGCGAGAGAGCAGTACTTC
TRBJ1-1,-,TRBD1,TRBV5-5,CASSSGTVSMNTEAFF,TGTGCCAGCAGCTCTGGGACAGTTTCTATGAACACTGAAGCTTTCTTT
TRBJ1-2,-,-,TRBV4-3,CASSQWLGGRDGYTF,TGCGCCAGCAGCCAATGGCTGGGGGGACGGGATGGCTACACCTTC
TRBJ2-7,-,TRBD2,TRBV13,CASSLTGGEYEQYF,TGTGCCAGCAGCTTAACGGGGGGGGAGTACGAGCAGTACTTC
TRBJ2-7,-,TRBD1,TRBV7-9,CASSLKGQGAYEQYF,TGTGCCAGCAGCTTAAAAGGGCAGGGGGCGTACGAGCAGTACTTC
TRBJ2-3,-,-,TRBV19,CASSIGPGADTQYF,TGTGCCAGTAGTATAGGTCCGGGGGCAGATACGCAGTATTTT
TRBJ1-6,-,TRBD1,TRBV19,CASSTGTGDSPLHF,TGTGCCAGTAGTACCGGGACAGGGGATTCACCCCTCCACTTT
TRBJ1-3,-,TRBD1,TRBV7-7,CASSCRDRGLRNTIYF,TGTGCCAGCAGCTGCCGGGACAGGGGCCTTAGAAACACCATATATTTT
TRBJ2-2,-,-,TRBV2,CASSENWGAGELFF,TGTGCCAGCAGTGAAAATTGGGGGGCCGGGGAGCTGTTTTTT
TRBJ1-5,-,-,TRBV27,CASSPVVGNQPQHF,TGTGCCAGCAGTCCAGTAGTCGGGAATCAGCCCCAGCATTTT
TRBJ2-4,-,TRBD2,TRBV5-1,CASRGTSGNIQYF,TGCGCCAGCAGAGGGACTAGCGGAAACATTCAGTACTTC
TRBJ2-7,-,TRBD1,TRBV7-8,CASSPTGPYEQYF,TGTGCCAGCAGCCCGACAGGGCCCTACGAGCAGTACTTC
TRBJ1-2,-,TRBD1,TRBV27,CASSLRQGSTLNYGYTF,TGTGCCAGCAGTTTACGACAGGGATCTACCCTTAACTATGGCTACACCTTC
TRBJ2-2,-,TRBD1,TRBV19,CASSTQQGAYTGELFF,TGTGCCAGTAGTACCCAGCAGGGGGCTTACACCGGGGAGCTGTTTTTT
TRBJ1-6,-,-,TRBV30,CAWSVGGGYNSPLHF,TGTGCCTGGAGTGTCGGGGGTGGGTATAATTCCCCCCTCCACTTT
TRBJ2-7,-,TRBD1,TRBV7-2,CASSSDRGYEQYF,TGTGCCAGCAGCTCGGACAGGGGGTACGAGCAGTACTTC
TRBJ2-2,-,-,TRBV6-1,CASSPLGQSTGELFF,TGTGCCAGCAGTCCTTTAGGACAGAGTACCGGGGAGCTGTTTTTT
TRBJ1-1,-,-,TRBV25-1,CASSDRSSGSFF,TGTGCCAGCAGTGACAGGTCCTCTGGGAGCTTCTTT
TRBJ2-1,few,TRBD1,TRBV6-5,CASTTVGQGANEQFF,TGTGCCAGCACCACCGTGGGACAGGGGGCCAATGAGCAGTTCTTC
TRBJ2-5,-,TRBD1,TRBV9,CASSVGPGGSETQYF,TGTGCCAGCAGCGTAGGGCCAGGGGGCTCAGAGACCCAGTACTTC
TRBJ1-5,-,-,TRBV5-5,CASSLEGGYQPQHF,TGTGCCAGCAGCTTGGAGGGGGGGTATCAGCCCCAGCATTTT
TRBJ1-2,-,-,TRBV6-5,CASRTGTSNGYTF,TGTGCCAGCAGAACCGGGACATCCAATGGCTACACCTTC
TRBJ2-3,-,TRBD2,TRBV6-5,CASSYRSGRSTDTQYF,TGTGCCAGCAGTTATCGAAGCGGGAGGAGCACAGATACGCAGTATTTT
TRBJ2-7,few,TRBD1,TRBV18,CASSAGTGLNYEQYF,TGTGCCAGCTCAGCCGGGACAGGACTTAACTACGAGCAGTACTTC
TRBJ1-2,once,TRBD1,TRBV6-5,CASSYRDRGSGYTF,TGTGCCAGCAGTTACCGGGACAGGGGTAGTGGCTACACCTTC
TRBJ2-5,-,TRBD1,TRBV2,CASSGGSGGPQETQYF,TGTGCCAGCAGTGGTGGGTCAGGGGGCCCCCAAGAGACCCAGTACTTC
TRBJ1-2,once,-,TRBV2,CASRARAGEGGYTF,TGTGCCAGCAGGGCCCGGGCGGGAGAGGGGGGCTACACCTTC
TRBJ2-7,few,-,TRBV6-1,CASSGTREQYF,TGTGCCAGCAGTGGGACACGCGAGCAGTACTTC
TRBJ1-3,once,-,TRBV11-2,CASSLQVISGNTIYF,TGTGCCAGCAGCTTACAGGTCATCTCTGGAAACACCATATATTTT
TRBJ1-5,-,TRBD1,TRBV6-5,CASRTGGSNQPQHF,TGTGCCAGCAGAACAGGGGGCAGCAATCAGCCCCAGCATTTT
TRBJ1-2,-,-,TRBV5-1,CASSLEAGSGGYTF,TGCGCCAGCAGCTTGGAGGCAGGGTCCGGTGGCTACACCTTC
TRBJ2-5,-,-,TRBV2,CASGTSTWGQTQYF,TGTGCCAGCGGGACATCTACATGGGGGCAGACCCAGTACTTC
TRBJ1-2,once,TRBD1,TRBV5-6,CASSLGQGNYGYTF,TGTGCCAGCAGCTTGGGACAGGGGAACTATGGCTACACCTTC
TRBJ2-4,-,-,TRBV29-1,CSGVRDIQYF,TGCAGCGGGGTACGGGACATTCAGTACTTC
TRBJ2-1,few,-,TRBV5-1,CASSSTGITGNEQFF,TGCGCCAGCAGCTCCACCGGGATTACGGGGAATGAGCAGTTCTTC
TRBJ2-1,-,-,TRBV29-1,CSARDTLNEQFF,TGCAGCGCACGGGACACTCTCAATGAGCAGTTCTTC
TRBJ2-2,once,-,TRBV27,CASSLSNTGELFF,TGTGCCAGCAGTCTCTCGAACACCGGGGAGCTGTTTTTT
TRBJ2-3,-,-,TRBV4-3,CASSQETGRVRYF,TGCGCCAGCAGCCAAGAAACGGGCAGGGTAAGGTATTTT
TRBJ2-1,-,-,TRBV4-3,CASSPRQALYNEQFF,TGCGCCAGCAGCCCCCGACAGGCTCTCTACAATGAGCAGTTCTTC
TRBJ1-6,-,TRBD1,TRBV30,CAWSALGRGNSPLHF,TGTGCCTGGAGTGCCCTAGGCAGGGGGAATTCACCCCTCCACTTT
TRBJ2-7,few,-,TRBV19,CASSYRHEQYF,TGTGCCAGTAGCTACCGCCACGAGCAGTACTTC
TRBJ2-2,few,TRBD2,TRBV4-1,CASSQYSDRGEFRELFF,TGCGCCAGCAGCCAATATTCAGATCGGGGGGAATTTCGGGAGCTGTTTTTT
TRBJ2-7,-,TRBD2,TRBV4-2,CASSQAGGGRGYEQYF,TGTGCCAGCAGCCAAGCTGGCGGCGGGAGGGGGTACGAGCAGTACTTC
TRBJ1-3,-,-,TRBV10-3,CAIRSAGPLSGNTIYF,TGTGCCATCAGATCCGCGGGACCGCTCTCTGGAAACACCATATATTTT
TRBJ1-4,-,-,TRBV19,CASSPQQGWREKLFF,TGTGCCAGTAGTCCCCAACAGGGATGGAGGGAAAAACTGTTTTTT